The rows below give T cell receptor beta chains drawn from one sample of a study of T cell changes during pregnancy in multiple sclerosis. Repertoires were generated with immunoSEQ multiplex PCR, while TCRdb's copy carries only in-frame clones and drops some. The table has around 100,000 clones, 80% to 95% seen once. Material: peripheral blood, obtained after pregnancy. These receptors were collected from a female donor with multiple sclerosis, enrolled in a pregnancy study. CDR3s include the opening cysteine and the closing phenylalanine or tryptophan. The D gene is left open where the match is weak.

D: TRBD1; V: TRBV5-1; J: TRBJ2-7; DNA: TGCGCCAGCAGCTCGGGACAGGGGGCAGGCGAGCAGTACTTC; CDR3: CASSSGQGAGEQYF
D: TRBD1; V: TRBV19; J: TRBJ1-6; DNA: TGTGCCAGTAGTAAGAGGACAGGAATTAATTCACCCCTCCACTTT; CDR3: CASSKRTGINSPLHF
D: NA; V: TRBV5-8; J: TRBJ1-4; DNA: TGTGCCAGCAGCCAGGACAGCCTTACAGAAAAACTGTTTTTT; CDR3: CASSQDSLTEKLFF
D: NA; V: TRBV4-1; J: TRBJ2-7; DNA: TGCGCCAGCAGCCAAGGAACTTATCGGGAGCAGTACTTC; CDR3: CASSQGTYREQYF
D: NA; V: TRBV18; J: TRBJ1-2; DNA: TGTGCCAGCTCACCCCAGGGGCAGAAGATTAACTATGGCTACACCTTC; CDR3: CASSPQGQKINYGYTF
D: NA; V: TRBV13; J: TRBJ1-3; DNA: TGTGCCAGCAGCTTAGCCCGGAGCTCTGGAAACACCATATATTTT; CDR3: CASSLARSSGNTIYF
D: TRBD1; V: TRBV2; J: TRBJ2-7; DNA: TGTGCCAGCAGGAGGGACAGACACGCCTACGAGCAGTACTTC; CDR3: CASRRDRHAYEQYF
D: TRBD1; V: TRBV13; J: TRBJ1-4; DNA: TGTGCCAGCAGCCTCGGGACAGGTCGTGAAAAACTGTTTTTT; CDR3: CASSLGTGREKLFF
D: TRBD1; V: TRBV7-3; J: TRBJ1-2; DNA: TGTGCCAGCAGCTTAACGGGGACAGGGACCTATGGCTACACCTTC; CDR3: CASSLTGTGTYGYTF
D: NA; V: TRBV6-5; J: TRBJ1-1; DNA: TGTGCCAGCAGTTACGGCCGCTCCACTGAAGCTTTCTTT; CDR3: CASSYGRSTEAFF